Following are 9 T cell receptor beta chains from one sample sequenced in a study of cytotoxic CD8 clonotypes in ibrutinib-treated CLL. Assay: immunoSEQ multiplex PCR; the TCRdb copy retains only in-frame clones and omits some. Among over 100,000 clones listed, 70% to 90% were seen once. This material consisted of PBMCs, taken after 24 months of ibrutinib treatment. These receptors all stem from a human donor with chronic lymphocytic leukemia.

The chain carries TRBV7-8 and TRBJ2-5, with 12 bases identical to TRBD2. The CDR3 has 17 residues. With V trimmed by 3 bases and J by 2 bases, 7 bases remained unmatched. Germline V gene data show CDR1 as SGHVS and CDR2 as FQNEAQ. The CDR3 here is CASSFQTSGSSQETQYF. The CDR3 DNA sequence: TGTGCCAGCAGCTTCCAGACTAGCGGGAGTTCTCAAGAGACCCAGTACTTC.

The CDR3 DNA sequence: TGTGCCAGCAGTTCGACAGGGGCCCATTACCCCTATGGCTACACCTTC. It is translated as CASSSTGAHYPYGYTF. The chain employs TRBV28 and TRBJ1-2; 8 bases are shared with TRBD1. Germline V gene sequence: CDR1 MDHEN, CDR2 SYDVKM. V shed 4 bases, J shed 4 bases, and the junction held 11 bases outside the gene matches. The CDR3 consists of 16 residues.

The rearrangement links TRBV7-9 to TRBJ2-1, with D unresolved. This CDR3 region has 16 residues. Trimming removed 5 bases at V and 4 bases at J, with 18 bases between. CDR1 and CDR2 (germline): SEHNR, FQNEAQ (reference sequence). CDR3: CASSTTLKPLYNEQFF. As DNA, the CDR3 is TGTGCCAGCAGCACTACACTCAAGCCCCTTTACAATGAGCAGTTCTTC. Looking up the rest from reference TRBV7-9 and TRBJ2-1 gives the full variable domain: DTGVSQNPRHKITKRGQNVTFRCDPISEHNRLYWYRQTLGQGPEFLTYFQNEAQLEKSRLLSDRFSAERPKGSFSTLEIQRTEQGDSAMYLCASSTTLKPLYNEQFFGPGTRLTVL.

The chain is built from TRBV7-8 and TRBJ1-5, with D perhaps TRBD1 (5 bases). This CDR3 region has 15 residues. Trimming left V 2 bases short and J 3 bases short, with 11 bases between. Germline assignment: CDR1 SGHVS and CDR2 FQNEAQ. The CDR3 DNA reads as TGTGCCAGCAGCTTACAGGGTCAGCACAATCAGCCCCAGCATTTT. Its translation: CASSLQGQHNQPQHF.

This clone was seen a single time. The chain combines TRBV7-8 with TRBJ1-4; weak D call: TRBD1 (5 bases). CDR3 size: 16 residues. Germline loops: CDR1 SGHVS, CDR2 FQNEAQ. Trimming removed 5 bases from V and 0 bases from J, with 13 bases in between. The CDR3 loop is CASSKSGLATNEKLFF. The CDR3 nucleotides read TGTGCCAGCAGCAAATCGGGACTAGCAACTAATGAAAAACTGTTTTTT.

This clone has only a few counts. In DNA, the CDR3 is TGTGCCAGCAGTTTATCACCCCCCGGGGCCCTGGGCGAGCAGTACTTC. It is translated as CASSLSPPGALGEQYF. This sequence joins TRBV27 and TRBJ2-7, with D perhaps TRBD1 or TRBD2 (5 bases each). The CDR3 runs 16 residues. Trimming shortened V by 0 bases and J by 6 bases, and 18 bases separated the two germline ends. Germline-derived CDR1 and CDR2 are MNHEY and SMNVEV (reference sequence).

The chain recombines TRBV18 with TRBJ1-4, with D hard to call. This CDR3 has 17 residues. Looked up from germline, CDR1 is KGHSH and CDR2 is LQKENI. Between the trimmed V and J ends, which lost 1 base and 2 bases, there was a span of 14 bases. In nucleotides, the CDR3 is TGTGCCAGCTCACCACAGGGTGGTCGAGTGACTAATGAAAAACTGTTTTTT. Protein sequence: CASSPQGGRVTNEKLFF.

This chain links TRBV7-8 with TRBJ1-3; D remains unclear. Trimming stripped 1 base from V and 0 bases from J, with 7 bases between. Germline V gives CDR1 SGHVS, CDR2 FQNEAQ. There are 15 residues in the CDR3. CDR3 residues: CASSLDTGSGNTIYF. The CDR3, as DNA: TGTGCCAGCAGCTTAGACACCGGCTCTGGAAACACCATATATTTT.

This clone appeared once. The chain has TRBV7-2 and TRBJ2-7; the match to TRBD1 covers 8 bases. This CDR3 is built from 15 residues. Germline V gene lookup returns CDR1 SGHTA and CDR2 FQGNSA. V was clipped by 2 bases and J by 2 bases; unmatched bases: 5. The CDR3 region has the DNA TGTGCCAGCAGCTTAAGGGCAGGGGGCCCCTACGAGCAGTACTTC. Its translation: CASSLRAGGPYEQYF.